The sequence of this T cell receptor (beta chain) was determined in a study of control samples from healthy donors and cancer patients. TCRdb's copy holds only in-frame clones and misses some; the assay was immunoSEQ multiplex PCR. The table records tens of thousands of clones, about 85% of them present only once. The CDR3 runs 15 residues. V gave up 0 bases and J gave up 6 bases; unmatched junction bases: 6. Germline V lookup: CDR1 MNHEY, CDR2 SVGEGT. The material sequenced was blood. This chain joins TRBV6-2 or TRBV6-3 and TRBJ2-3; 7 bases map to TRBD2. The sequence derives from a woman between 65 and 79 years old in good health. The CDR3 loop is CASSYSWTSGDTQYF. CDR3 nucleotide sequence: TGTGCCAGCAGTTACTCGTGGACTAGTGGGGATACGCAGTATTTT.